Below, 18 T cell receptor beta chains from the same sample are listed, as sequenced in a study of T cells in women clearing cervical HPV infection. Repertoires were generated with immunoSEQ multiplex PCR, while TCRdb's copy carries only in-frame clones and drops some. The repertoire table contains 45,000 to 55,000 clones. The sample taken for sequencing was blood buffy coat. Source of these receptors: a woman aged 18-69 years with a cervical HPV16 infection that either progressed to CIN3+ or cleared (not recorded which).

In regard to this clone: The CDR3 end falls 3 residues outside the read, so it is completed with the germline J gene. The rearrangement uses TRBV7-9 and TRBJ1-2; 9 nucleotides align to TRBD1. The CDR3 length is 13 residues. CDR1 SEHNR and CDR2 FQNEAQ come from the germline V gene (reference sequence). The covered CDR3 bases are TGTGCCAGCAAGGGACAGGGAATATCCGAC. Its protein is CASKGQGISD. The whole CDR3 sequence is CASKGQGISDYTF.

To note about this clone: From the germline J gene comes the end of the CDR3, since the read stops 3 residues before it. This rearrangement joins TRBV6-1 to TRBJ2-4; 8 bases are shared with TRBD2. Germline lookup yields CDR1 MNHNS and CDR2 SASEGT. CDR3 length equals 15 residues. Trimming took 4 bases from V and 6 from J; bases not matched to a gene: 8. The CDR3 sequence: CASSVAAGERNIQYF. The covered CDR3 bases are TGTGCCAGCAGTGTAGCAGCGGGGGAGCGAAACATT.

The CDR3 spells CASSRRGDPIYEQYF. Partial CDR3 DNA: TGTGCCAGCAGCCGCCGGGGAGACCCTATCTACGAG. The J gene is TRBJ2-7, the V gene TRBV27; a weak D match, TRBD2 (5 bases). The read stops 3 residues short of the end of the CDR3; the missing end is completed from the germline J gene. Trimming left V 6 bases short and J 3 bases short, with 18 bases between. CDR3 length equals 15 residues. Germline-derived CDR1 and CDR2 are MNHEY and SMNVEV (reference sequence).

With respect to this clone: The sequenced fragment ends 3 residues before the CDR3 boundary, so the rest is inferred from the germline J gene. The chain links TRBV5-1 to TRBJ1-6; no clear D gene. The V end was cut by 5 bases, the J end by 0 bases, with 12 bases between. CDR1 and CDR2 (germline): SGHRS, YFSETQ. This CDR3 has 16 amino acids. The part of the CDR3 DNA that was read is TGCGCCAGCAGTCTGACATTGAGCTCCTATAATTCACCC. Amino acids: CASSLTLSSYNSP. The full CDR3 protein is CASSLTLSSYNSPLHF.

A word on this clone: The CDR3 is cut off 3 residues early in the read; its end comes from the germline J gene. The chain is built from TRBV12-3 or TRBV12-4 and TRBJ1-1, with D unresolved. CDR3 size: 13 residues. V lost 2 bases, J lost 0 bases, and 4 bases lay in between. CDR3: CASSLKVNTEAFF. CDR3 bases read: TGTGCCAGCAGTTTAAAGGTGAACACTGAA.

As for this clone: Read sequence stops 3 residues before the CDR3 end, and the germline J gene provides the missing end. The genes are TRBV4-2 and TRBJ1-6, with a tentative D call TRBD1 (5 bases). V was cut by 4 bases and J by 4 bases, with 20 bases left in between. The V gene's germline CDR1 is LGHNA and CDR2 YNFKEQ. This CDR3 region has 18 residues. The CDR3 spells CASSPGGNAMIYNSPLHF. The CDR3 bases that were read are TGTGCCAGCAGCCCCGGGGGGAACGCCATGATTTATAATTCACCC.

Notes on this clone: The read terminates 3 residues before the CDR3 end, so the remaining end is supplied by the germline J gene. The chain has TRBV19 and TRBJ2-7; D might be TRBD1 (6 bases). Germline loops: CDR1 LNHDA, CDR2 SQIVND (reference sequence). Between the trimmed V and J ends, which lost 6 bases and 3 bases, there was a span of 18 bases. This CDR3 region has 15 residues. Incomplete CDR3 DNA: TGTGCCAGTAGCGCCTCTGCAGGGGCCGACTACGAG. It specifies CASSASAGADYE. The full-length CDR3 reads as CASSASAGADYEQYF. Combining the CDR3 with reference TRBV19 and TRBJ2-7 gives the whole variable domain DGGITQSPKYLFRKEGQNVTLSCEQNLNHDAMYWYRQDPGQGLRLIYYSQIVNDFQKGDIAEGYSVSREKKESFPLTVTSAQKNPTAFYLCASSASAGADYEQYFGPGTRLTVT.

Notes on this clone: Read data end 3 residues before the CDR3 end; the end is taken from the germline J gene. The J gene is TRBJ1-6, the V gene TRBV6-2 or TRBV6-3; possible D gene TRBD1, 6 bases. V dropped 2 bases and J dropped 5 bases, with 13 bases sitting between them. In germline, CDR1 is MNHEY, CDR2 SVGEGT. The CDR3 is 16 amino acids. The CDR3 DNA, read in part, is TGTGCCAGCAGTTACCCCCAGGGGAACAATAATTCACCC. Protein sequence: CASSYPQGNNNSP. The entire CDR3 is CASSYPQGNNNSPLHF.

About this clone itself: Read coverage stops 3 residues before the CDR3 terminus; the germline J gene supplies the remainder. The gene calls are TRBV18 and TRBJ1-2; 7 nucleotides agree with TRBD1. Germline V gene sequence: CDR1 KGHSH, CDR2 LQKENI. The CDR3 is 13 amino acids. Incomplete CDR3 DNA: TGTGCCAGCCAAATGGACAGGTCCTACGAC. Its protein product is CASQMDRSYD. The CDR3 in its entirety is CASQMDRSYDYTF.

Turning to this clone: The sequence runs out 3 residues before the end of the CDR3; the remainder is reconstructed from the germline J gene. The chain couples TRBV5-1 to TRBJ2-3; no reliable D call. Germline CDR1 is SGHRS and CDR2 is YFSETQ. V was shortened by 0 bases and J by 0 bases, with 8 bases between the two germline ends. The length of the CDR3 is 15 residues. CDR3 in amino acids: CASSLGSQSTDTQYF. The sequenced CDR3 bases are TGCGCCAGCAGCTTGGGGTCACAGAGCACAGATACG.

With regard to this clone: The CDR3 extends 3 residues past the end of the read, so its final part is completed from the germline J gene. J is TRBJ2-5 and V is TRBV9, with a tentative D call TRBD1 (6 bases). The CDR3 contains 15 residues. Germline CDR1 SGDLS, CDR2 YYNGEE. V was clipped by 0 bases and J by 0 bases, with 9 bases between them. The sequenced CDR3 bases are TGTGCCAGCAGCGTAGGGACAGCGTACCAAGAGACC. This gives the protein CASSVGTAYQET. The full CDR3 protein is CASSVGTAYQETQYF.

On this clone itself: Read data end 3 residues before the CDR3 end; the end is taken from the germline J gene. The chain uses TRBV2 and TRBJ1-6; tentatively, D is TRBD1 (5 bases). Germline CDR1 is SNHLY and CDR2 is FYNNEI. Trimming stripped 4 bases from V and 7 bases from J, with 11 bases between. The length of the CDR3 is 14 residues. The DNA read from the CDR3 is TGTGCCAGCAGTGGAGGGGCAAGCAATTCACCC. This encodes CASSGGASNSP. The entire CDR3 protein reads CASSGGASNSPLHF.

With respect to this clone: The read gets to within 3 residues of the CDR3 end, and the germline J gene fills in the rest. The rearrangement uses TRBV18 and TRBJ2-2; 8 bases are a match to TRBD2. V shed 3 bases and J 6 bases; nucleotides not matched to a gene: 18. The length of the CDR3 is 19 residues. Per the germline V gene, CDR1 is KGHSH and CDR2 is LQKENI. CDR3 DNA (partial): TGTGCCAGCTCACCGGAGCTTAATAGCGGGACTGTCCGAGCCGGGGAG. Amino acids: CASSPELNSGTVRAGE. The CDR3 in full is CASSPELNSGTVRAGELFF.

With regard to this clone: Read coverage stops 3 residues before the CDR3 terminus; the germline J gene supplies the remainder. The chain is built from TRBV7-6 and TRBJ2-1; 9 bases fit TRBD2. This CDR3 is 18 amino acids long. V shed 0 bases, J shed 9 bases, and the junction held 15 bases outside the gene matches. The germline V gene encodes CDR1 SGHVS and CDR2 FNYEAQ. CDR3 residues: CASSLAQAGGQGFGEQFF. CDR3 DNA, as far as it was read: TGTGCCAGCAGCTTAGCGCAGGCGGGGGGGCAGGGTTTTGGTGAG.

As for this clone: The read finishes 3 residues shy of the CDR3 end, and the germline J gene is used to complete it. The chain recombines TRBV28 with TRBJ2-7, with 8 bases lining up with TRBD1. Germline CDR1 MDHEN, CDR2 SYDVKM. V shed 5 bases, J shed 0 bases, and the junction held 9 bases outside the gene matches. CDR3 length: 16 residues. The sequenced CDR3 bases are TGTGCCAGCAGTACTAGACAGGGGCTCGACTCCTACGAG. Its protein is CASSTRQGLDSYE. The full CDR3 sequence reads CASSTRQGLDSYEQYF.

Worth noting for this clone: Sequencing ends 3 residues short of the CDR3 end; the germline J gene provides the rest. The chain combines TRBV18 with TRBJ1-2; 9 bases line up with TRBD1. CDR3 size: 15 residues. Germline values: CDR1 KGHSH, CDR2 LQKENI. The CDR3 bases that were read are TGTGCCAGCTCGCGGACAGGGGCCCTTGGCTACGAC. Translation: CASSRTGALGYD. The complete CDR3 protein is CASSRTGALGYDYTF.

Points on this clone: The CDR3 is cut off 3 residues early in the read; its end comes from the germline J gene. This chain connects TRBV5-1 to TRBJ2-3; D possibly corresponds to TRBD1 (5 bases). The germline V gene has CDR1 SGHRS and CDR2 YFSETQ. CDR3 length: 14 amino acids. Trimming left V 4 bases short and J 5 bases short, with 14 bases between. The CDR3 bases that were read are TGCGCCAGCAGCACGGGCCTCAGGGAAGATACG. This encodes CASSTGLREDT. The entire CDR3 protein is CASSTGLREDTQYF.

With regard to this clone: Read sequence stops 3 residues before the CDR3 end, and the germline J gene provides the missing end. The chain combines TRBV28 with TRBJ2-3; 11 bases match TRBD2. The germline CDR1 and CDR2 sequences are MDHEN and SYDVKM. The CDR3 is made up of 16 amino acids. J gave up 4 bases and V 6 bases, and 9 bases lay outside the gene matches. The CDR3 bases that were read are TGTGCCAGCAGCTCGGTAGCGGGGGGGCCATCAGATACG. It encodes CASSSVAGGPSDT. The whole CDR3 protein is CASSSVAGGPSDTQYF.